The clone carrying this TCR beta chain came up once. What it recognizes is unknown. V was clipped by 0 bases and J by 1 base; unmatched bases: 1. This CDR3 has 15 residues. CDR1 is SGHRS, CDR2 YFSETQ, per germline. This sample was taken from a study of cytomegalovirus exposure and HLA in healthy donors. The overall study: Unique TCRs numbering roughly 80 million, obtained from HLA-typed donors, made up an early data release. General study points: The productive fraction for most TCR beta V segments was about 87% or about 30% in an earlier analysis. Overall, around 150 TCR beta chains were annotated as cytomegalovirus-associated. One later analysis reportedly identified an Asian-associated ancestry cluster that showed fewer N-insertions than the approximately 600-donor mean.

The PCR contained 60 Vbeta and 13 Jbeta primers. The assay was immunoSEQ multiplex PCR, and TCRdb's table has in-frame clones only and misses some. Counted here are around 140,000 clones, around 86% occurring once; the ten biggest clones make up about 8.1%. The sample comprised PBMCs. The J gene is TRBJ2-3, the V gene TRBV5-1; TRBD1 agrees at 8 bases. The sequence came from a woman aged 45-65 years in good health and CMV-seropositive. The chain's CDR3 is CASSLAGQGTDTQYF. The CDR3 DNA reads TGCGCCAGCAGCTTGGCGGGACAGGGCACAGATACGCAGTATTTT.